This T cell receptor beta chain derives from a study of cytomegalovirus exposure and HLA in healthy donors (dated by TCRdb to 2016 to 2017). Notes on the research overall: In an earlier analysis of some 550 of the donors, approximately 300 Gb of sequence data and 117 million unique TCR beta sequences from roughly 180 million T cells were reported. Donor age, sex, ethnicity and CMV serostatus were compiled together with the repertoire data. The study was designed to test whether signatures of past pathogen exposure could be identified by cataloging public T cell receptors. Roughly 300 gigabases of sequencing data and approximately 85 million unique TCR sequences were included in an early release covering 500 to 750 HLA-typed donors. Of the 350 to 400 genotyped donors, over 70% fell in the genetic ancestry cluster associated with self-reported Caucasian donors. HLA typing included class I and class II loci at four-digit resolution. Typing coverage varied by locus: 629-630 donors for A, B, C, DRB1 and DQB1; roughly 500 for DQA1; nearly 610 for DPA1; around 450 for DPB1. In an earlier analysis of over 550 of the donors, high-throughput TCR beta sequencing was used to judge whether each TCR beta V gene segment behaved as functional or pseudogenic. The later analysis used no new phenotypic data to find candidate immune exposures, relying instead on TCR beta sequences and their occurrence across donors. On average, 235,054 unique TCR beta nucleotide sequences were sequenced per donor among some 420 genotyped donors of the cohort, with 15% to 20% of those sequences being non-productive. Roughly 5 DR-DQ haplotypes were handled as single units for association and clustering, since linkage in the cohort was strong. In a later analysis, previously published TCR beta repertoires from about 640 donors were re-analyzed and high-resolution HLA genotyping was added so that TCR occurrence patterns could be studied. Using immunosequencing, the study profiled T cell repertoires from fewer than 850 subjects and related those repertoires to cytomegalovirus serostatus. A later genetic analysis took genome-wide SNP genotypes for about 55% of the 666 donors and used that subset as a discovery cohort. Along with the approximately 700-subject first cohort, a separate validation cohort of 120 different subjects was used. All discovery cohort repertoires had been generated using a single sequencing platform. The study combined high-throughput TCR immunosequencing, statistical association of individual TCRs with disease status, and machine learning to predict cytomegalovirus infection status.

From its cysteine to its phenylalanine, the CDR3 spans 15 amino acids. The retained sequence is limited to the CDR3, 45 bases, with the frame set at the first base. The germline V gene (reference sequence) gives CDR1 as SGHKS and CDR2 as YYEKEE. V is shortened by 4 bases, J by 0 bases, and the region joining them spans 8 bases. In total, approximately 610 healthy bone marrow donors made up the cohort. All cohort members were sampled while nominally healthy, although unrecorded immune exposures were likely present. The donor tested CMV seropositive and was one of the 289 seropositive cohort members. A peripheral blood sample was provided by each donor, and peripheral blood mononuclear cells were used for TCR beta sequencing. Genomic DNA was extracted from the blood cell samples with the Qiagen DNeasy Blood Extraction Kit. Paper-wide results and their limitations: The presence/absence analyses assumed that sequencing depth was roughly uniform across donors, and that assumption may not be true. Correlated functional status among segregating V segments might reflect linkage disequilibrium, but an unknown experimental factor could not be ruled out. Around 16 rarely observed V segments, including chromosome 9 orphons, were excluded from the earlier analysis of about 610 of the donors because counts were too low. In a later analysis, TCR association rates were found to vary across HLA loci, with the most associated TCRs seen for DRB1 alleles and the fewest for HLA-C alleles. In the study, some 160 TCR beta chains were listed as associated with cytomegalovirus. In an earlier analysis of approximately 590 of the donors, most TCR beta V segments were observed in productive rearrangements about 90% or about 30% of the time, broadly matching IMGT annotations. V-gene and J-gene trimming of TCR beta chains was associated with a missense DCLRE1C variant in a later genetic analysis, and the association was replicated in an independent cohort. Immune exposure information for the cohort was limited to CMV serostatus. The sequencing pipeline was judged likely to have produced a cluster of highly shared sequence variants as a technical artifact. The cohort was sequenced for TCR beta chains only, and without alpha or paired-chain data the features that could be detected were limited. According to the authors, the approach could potentially be generalized to other disease states and immunological phenotypes. Some IMGT-functional V segments, including TRBV6-2 and TRBV6-3, could not be distinguished by the 87-base-pair reads and were therefore excluded. In a later analysis, most CMV-associated TCR beta chains were found to appear HLA-restricted, with HLA associations seemingly driven largely by CMV exposure. When HLA alleles, especially DR and DQ, strongly co-occurred, TCR associations were difficult to assign to individual alleles. A few of the identified cytomegalovirus-associated TCR beta chains were confirmed in vitro to be specific for cytomegalovirus antigens. A later analysis found that HLA-associated TCR beta chains were more clonally expanded and had lower generation probabilities than equally common non-associated chains. In a later analysis, 15,000 to 20,000 TCR beta sequences were associated with specific HLA alleles at a false discovery rate of 0.05. A further reported finding was that TCR beta sequences accurately predicted the HLA-A and HLA-B alleles for most subjects in the first cohort. HLA typing was unavailable for some donors at each locus, so association tests used only the typed subset. Across donors, most TCR sequences were observed very rarely, whereas some public TCRs were present in many individuals. Cytomegalovirus status was reported to be diagnosed by the classifier with high specificity and sensitivity in both the original and validation cohorts. In a later genetic analysis, fewer N-insertions in productive TCRs were reported among donors in an Asian-associated ancestry cluster than the roughly 700-donor mean. According to a later analysis, parvovirus B19, influenza, CMV and Epstein-Barr virus appeared linked to several top co-occurrence clusters.

Remarks on this clone: There is no known antigen for this receptor. The sample holds no much larger clone one base away, and base qualities are not on file.

Libraries were built with the immunoSEQ multiplex PCR assay. A mixture of 60 forward primers for TCR Vbeta segments and 13 reverse primers for TCR Jbeta segments was used in the multiplex PCR. The CDR3 region of rearranged TCR beta genes was amplified from genomic DNA with a multiplex PCR assay. Amplified TCR beta libraries were sequenced as 87-base-pair reads on the Illumina HiSeq System. Per the source publication's procedure: A later analysis tallied about 77 million unique TCR beta chains across the approximately 670 repertoires, and about 12 million of those chains were shared by two or more donors. Raw reads were error-corrected and collapsed into unique sequences by a nearest-neighbor algorithm in which closely related sequences were merged to remove PCR and sequencing errors. Alignment of CDR3 sequences to IMGT reference sequences was used to assign V, D and J gene segments. For a sequence to be retained, a match of at least six nucleotides was required to both a V gene segment and a J gene segment. Rearrangements were called productive when the CDR3 lacked stop codons and stayed in frame with V and J; all others were non-productive. CDR3 was defined by IMGT convention, running from the second conserved V-encoded cysteine to the conserved J-encoded phenylalanine. The earlier analysis of about 610 of the donors excluded any sequence lacking an unambiguous match to a single V gene segment. An earlier analysis of some 500 of the donors classified V segments as functional when productive rearrangements were above 56.7% and as segregating when the standard deviation between donors was above 5%. A statistical classification framework was built for diagnosing cytomegalovirus status from the catalog of TCR beta chain sequences. In a later analysis, TCR nucleotide sequences were compared against IMGT/GENE-DB human TR gene sequences so that V and J genes could be assigned. In a later analysis, CDR3 sequences and most-parsimonious VDJ recombination scenarios were assigned using the TCRdist pipeline. In a later analysis, each TCR beta chain was defined by its CDR3 amino acid sequence together with its V-gene family, and reads lacking a unique V-gene family were excluded. As a way to deal with suspected cross-contamination and a sequencing artifact, a later analysis dropped 500 to 700 nucleotide sequences that were highly shared and had low generation probability. In a later analysis, a clonal expansion index for each public chain was calculated from normalized within-repertoire ranks of inferred template counts. In a later analysis, generation probabilities were computed using a VDJ recombination model fitted to out-of-frame rearrangements, and the results were checked against IGoR. Hypergeometric tests were used in a later analysis to score TCR-TCR, TCR-HLA and TCR-CMV co-occurrence, with a repertoire-size bias correction applied to the TCR pairs. False discovery rates were estimated in a later analysis by permuting HLA or CMV assignments 20 times. A later analysis grouped co-occurring TCRs with DBSCAN, adding TCRdist sequence similarity when clustering within HLA-allele-positive subsets. For co-occurrence clustering, repertoires with fewer than 30,000 or more than 120,000 public chains were excluded, along with a handful of repertoires with anomalous nucleotide sharing. Here the immuneACCESS table is served through TCRdb, limited to in-frame sequences with V and J called. Missing clones are a known gap in these copies; in checked studies unresolved V genes cover under half, and the rest lacks a known reason. Clone size and the V and J calls come from that table; the DNA yielded D and trimming. Present in this sample are around 120,000 clones, 75% to 85% of which were seen just once. The ten largest clones take up about 9.1% of the sample.

The material sequenced was PBMCs. The TCR was taken from a woman between 50 and 59 years old in good health and CMV-seropositive. The rearrangement combines TRBV5-5 with TRBJ1-6, and possibly TRBD1, on 5 matching bases. The CDR3: CASSPDSSYNSPLHF. The DNA sequence is TGTGCCAGCAGCCCCGACAGCTCCTATAATTCACCCCTCCACTTT.